This record looks at one T cell receptor (beta chain) sequence and its context. Germline values: CDR1 SGHAT, CDR2 FQNNGV. This CDR3 spans 14 amino acids. Trimming removed 3 bases from V and 6 bases from J, with 13 bases in between. The table came from immunoSEQ multiplex PCR; TCRdb's copy has only in-frame clones and leaves some out. The data contain more than 85,000 clones, around 90% of them singletons. This entry is derived from a study of blood T cell repertoires in COVID-19. J is TRBJ2-3 and V is TRBV11-2; D is possibly TRBD2 (5 bases). The receptor was isolated from a man aged 50 to 60 with COVID-19, enrolled during active disease. The source material was peripheral blood. This chain's CDR3 is CASSFDYRVDTQYF. DNA of the CDR3: TGTGCCAGCAGCTTTGACTATAGGGTGGATACGCAGTATTTT.